Listed here are 23 T cell receptor beta chains from one sample, sequenced in a study of cytomegalovirus exposure and HLA in healthy donors. Here immunoSEQ multiplex PCR was the method, and the copy in TCRdb shows in-frame clones only, minus some. The table lists around 130,000 clones, roughly 86% of them singletons, with around 1.5% in the top ten. Source material: PBMCs. These receptors all stem from a man younger than 45 in good health and CMV-seronegative.

V usage is TRBV2 and J usage is TRBJ2-2, with 11 bases matching TRBD1. CDR3 length: 15 amino acids. Germline CDR1 SNHLY, CDR2 FYNNEI. V shed 8 bases, J shed 6 bases, and the junction held 8 bases outside the gene matches. CDR3 coding DNA: TGTGCCAGCGGCCAACCGGGACAGGGGGCCGGGGAGCTGTTTTTT. Its protein is CASGQPGQGAGELFF.

CDR3 bases: TGTGCCAGCAGCGTAGGAGGCTATGGCTACACCTTC. Its protein is CASSVGGYGYTF. The chain recombines TRBV9 with TRBJ1-2; D is unresolved. The germline V gene encodes CDR1 SGDLS and CDR2 YYNGEE. The CDR3 covers 12 residues. V lost 0 bases and J lost 4, with 4 bases in between.

This chain joins TRBV4-1 and TRBJ2-1, with 12 bases aligning to TRBD2. CDR3 size: 16 residues. J gave up 5 bases and V 2 bases, and 4 bases lay outside the gene matches. Looked up from germline, CDR1 is MGHRA and CDR2 is YSYEKL. The CDR3 sequence is CASSQPLAGGHNEQFF. The CDR3 DNA follows: TGCGCCAGCAGCCAACCACTAGCGGGAGGACACAATGAGCAGTTCTTC.

V usage is TRBV7-2 and J usage is TRBJ2-5, with D unresolved. The germline V gene has CDR1 SGHTA and CDR2 FQGNSA. CDR3 length: 11 residues. The germline V and J ends were trimmed by 5 bases and 5 bases, with 6 bases remaining between them. The CDR3 here is CASSGQETQYF. Written as DNA, the CDR3 is TGTGCCAGCAGCGGCCAGGAGACCCAGTACTTC.

This clone has just one count. The germline gene is not matched at one end of the junction; a read error may be the cause. The rearrangement links TRBV19 to TRBJ2-7, with 7 bases that match TRBD1. CDR3 length: 9 residues. Germline CDR1 reads LNHDA; CDR2 reads SQIVND (reference sequence). The CDR3 DNA follows: TGTGCCAGATCCCCGACAGGGCCGTTC. Protein product: CARSPTGPF.

CDR3 nucleotides: TGTGCCAGCAGCTTTAGCGGTTCCGAGCAGTACTTC. Its protein is CASSFSGSEQYF. The rearrangement links TRBV11-3 to TRBJ2-7; the D gene is possibly TRBD2 (6 bases). Germline CDR1 reads SGHNT; CDR2 reads YENEEA. Trimming pared 3 bases from V and 6 bases from J, leaving 9 bases between. CDR3 length: 12 amino acids. Using reference TRBV11-3 and TRBJ2-7 for the parts outside the CDR3, the full variable domain is EAGVVQSPRYKIIEKKQPVAFWCNPISGHNTLYWYLQNLGQGPELLIRYENEEAVDDSQLPKDRFSAERLKGVDSTLKIQPAELGDSAVYLCASSFSGSEQYFGPGTRLTVT.

The chain couples TRBV14 to TRBJ2-7; TRBD2 matches at 11 bases. After removal of 5 bases from V and 3 bases from J, the junction contained 3 bases not matched to a gene. The CDR3 covers 14 residues. The germline V gene has CDR1 SGHDN and CDR2 FVKESK. CDR3 DNA sequence: TGTGCCAGCAGCGGCGGACTAGCGGGCTACGAGCAGTACTTC. Amino acids: CASSGGLAGYEQYF.

The chain couples TRBV4-1 to TRBJ2-5; possible D gene TRBD2, 5 bases. Between the trimmed V and J ends, which lost 1 base and 1 base, there was a span of 16 bases. Germline loops: CDR1 MGHRA, CDR2 YSYEKL. The CDR3 sequence is 17 residues long. Here the CDR3 reads CASSQVVGSPPQETQYF. The CDR3 bases are TGCGCCAGCAGCCAAGTCGTAGGGAGCCCCCCCCAAGAGACCCAGTACTTC.

V usage is TRBV6-1 and J usage is TRBJ2-7, with 10 bases aligning to TRBD1. The CDR3 sequence is 15 residues long. Trimming cost V 7 bases and J 7 bases; bases outside gene matches: 13. Germline CDR1 reads MNHNS; CDR2 reads SASEGT. The CDR3 DNA is TGTGCCAGCATTGCACCCGGGACAGGGGTTGGTGAGCAGTACTTC. Translation: CASIAPGTGVGEQYF.

The chain carries TRBV7-9 and TRBJ2-3; 7 bases are a match to TRBD1. This CDR3 contains 17 residues. Trimming at V came to 5 bases and at J to 0 bases, leaving 11 bases not matched to a gene. CDR1 SEHNR and CDR2 FQNEAQ come from the germline V gene (reference sequence). CDR3 loop: CASSQTNRGVSTDTQYF. CDR3 coding DNA: TGTGCCAGCAGCCAGACCAACAGGGGCGTTAGCACAGATACGCAGTATTTT.

This clone was recorded only once. V and J are TRBV10-1 and TRBJ2-2, with 8 nucleotides matching TRBD2. The CDR3 runs to 15 residues. CDR1 is WNHNN and CDR2 is SYGVQD in the germline V gene (reference sequence). Unmatched junction bases numbered 4, after V lost 3 bases and J lost 4 bases. The CDR3 sequence: CASSDPSGLTGELFF. Written as DNA, the CDR3 is TGCGCCAGCAGTGACCCTAGCGGGCTCACCGGGGAGCTGTTTTTT.

V usage is TRBV21-1 and J usage is TRBJ2-1; no DNA check was done on the table's D call, TRBD1. TRBV21-1 is termed a pseudogene. The CDR3 is 14 amino acids. CDR3 DNA sequence: TGTGCCAGCAGCCCTCTGGGACATATTAATGAGCAGTTCTTC. Its protein product is CASSPLGHINEQFF.

V gene TRBV9 combines with J gene TRBJ2-7; possible D gene TRBD1, 5 bases. Germline lookup yields CDR1 SGDLS and CDR2 YYNGEE. The CDR3 spans 13 residues. V was trimmed by 4 bases and J by 9 bases, leaving 17 bases between them. The CDR3 sequence: CASSPHPGIVQYF. CDR3 bases: TGTGCCAGCAGCCCCCACCCAGGGATTGTGCAGTACTTC. The full variable domain, with the rest looked up from reference TRBV9 and TRBJ2-7, is DSGVTQTPKHLITATGQRVTLRCSPRSGDLSVYWYQQSLDQGLQFLIQYYNGEERAKGNILERFSAQQFPDLHSELNLSSLELGDSALYFCASSPHPGIVQYFGPGTRLTVT.

In its sample, this clone was seen a few times. This chain connects TRBV28 to TRBJ1-5, with D unclear. Germline loops: CDR1 MDHEN, CDR2 SYDVKM. The CDR3 is made up of 11 amino acids. Between the trimmed V and J ends, which lost 8 bases and 5 bases, there was a span of 7 bases. The DNA for the CDR3 is TGTGCCAGCTGTACGGATCAGCCCCAGCATTTT. Translated: CASCTDQPQHF.

The rearrangement links TRBV30 to TRBJ1-2; the D gene is possibly TRBD1 (6 bases). Trimming removed 6 bases at V and 6 bases at J, with 14 bases between. Germline values: CDR1 GTSNPN, CDR2 SVGIG (reference sequence). The CDR3 length is 12 residues. CDR3 loop: CACSGEGDGYTF. The CDR3 DNA follows: TGTGCCTGCTCAGGGGAGGGGGATGGCTACACCTTC.

The gene calls are TRBV30 and TRBJ1-2; tentative D call: TRBD1 (6 bases). V was clipped by 1 base and J by 5 bases, with 8 bases between them. Germline V CDR1 and CDR2: GTSNPN, SVGIG (reference sequence). The CDR3 covers 12 residues. The CDR3 nucleotides are TGTGCCTGGAGTGAGGACAGATATGGCTACACCTTC. This codes for CAWSEDRYGYTF.

The V and J genes are TRBV5-1 and TRBJ2-1; the D is unclear. This CDR3 comprises 15 residues. Germline CDR1 is SGHRS and CDR2 is YFSETQ. V shed 0 bases and J shed 0 bases, with 7 bases lying between them. The CDR3 reads CASSLAGVSYNEQFF. The CDR3 DNA sequence: TGCGCCAGCAGCTTGGCGGGTGTCTCCTACAATGAGCAGTTCTTC.

The chain is built from TRBV2 and TRBJ1-1; 10 bases are a match to TRBD1. The V gene's germline CDR1 is SNHLY and CDR2 FYNNEI. The CDR3 is 14 residues long. The V segment lost 3 bases and the J segment 4 bases; nucleotides outside the gene matches: 2. The CDR3 protein is CASSDDRGLTEAFF. The CDR3 region has the DNA TGTGCCAGCAGTGATGACAGGGGGCTCACTGAAGCTTTCTTT. Drawing the rest from reference TRBV2 and TRBJ1-1, the complete variable domain is EPEVTQTPSHQVTQMGQEVILRCVPISNHLYFYWYRQILGQKVEFLVSFYNNEISEKSEIFDDQFSVERPDGSNFTLKIRSTKLEDSAMYFCASSDDRGLTEAFFGQGTRLTVV.

The chain combines TRBV11-3 with TRBJ2-5, with D maybe TRBD1 (6 bases). The length of the CDR3 is 15 residues. Germline V gives CDR1 SGHNT, CDR2 YENEEA. Trimming stripped 1 base from V and 1 base from J, with 10 bases between. In DNA form, the CDR3 reads TGTGCCAGCAGCTTAGCATCAGGGGCCCAAGAGACCCAGTACTTC. This codes for CASSLASGAQETQYF.

The chain employs TRBV18 and TRBJ1-2; tentative D call: TRBD1 (6 bases). CDR3 length equals 16 residues. Trimming stripped 2 bases from V and 8 bases from J, with 21 bases between. CDR1 is KGHSH, CDR2 LQKENI, per germline. As DNA, the CDR3 is TGTGCCAGCTCACCATTACACAGGGATCCGGTAAACGGCTACACCTTC. Protein sequence: CASSPLHRDPVNGYTF.

The genes are TRBV12-5 and TRBJ1-1; D is uncertain. The CDR3 covers 17 residues. Germline CDR1 reads LGHNT; CDR2 reads FRNRAP. V was pared by 1 base and J by 4 bases, with 19 bases between. The CDR3 protein is CASGLERYAEYGTEAFF. The CDR3 DNA sequence: TGTGCTAGTGGTTTGGAAAGGTATGCGGAATACGGCACTGAAGCTTTCTTT. The variable domain in full, completed from reference TRBV12-5 and TRBJ1-1, reads DARVTQTPRHKVTEMGQEVTMRCQPILGHNTVFWYRQTMMQGLELLAYFRNRAPLDDSGMPKDRFSAEMPDATLATLKIQPSEPRDSAVYFCASGLERYAEYGTEAFFGQGTRLTVV.

This chain connects TRBV4-1 to TRBJ1-1; 8 nucleotides match TRBD1. There are 17 residues in the CDR3. J gave up 4 bases and V 1 base, and 11 bases lay outside the gene matches. In germline, CDR1 is MGHRA, CDR2 YSYEKL. The CDR3 coding sequence is TGCGCCAGCAGCCAAGGCAACATTCAGGGGGCGTTCACTGAAGCTTTCTTT. Protein product: CASSQGNIQGAFTEAFF.

The V and J genes are TRBV5-1 and TRBJ2-7; 8 bases align to TRBD1. J gave up 5 bases and V 3 bases, and 10 bases lay outside the gene matches. The CDR3 extends over 15 amino acids. The germline CDR1 and CDR2 sequences are SGHRS and YFSETQ. CDR3 region: CASSSGQAAPDEQYF. The CDR3 region has the DNA TGCGCCAGCAGCTCGGGACAGGCGGCCCCGGACGAGCAGTACTTC.